Each of the 9 T cell receptor beta chains below was sequenced from the same sample in a study of blood T cell repertoires in COVID-19. Assay: immunoSEQ multiplex PCR; the TCRdb copy retains only in-frame clones and omits some. The data contain about 210,000 clones, roughly 90% of them singletons. The sequenced sample was peripheral blood. Receptors originate from a woman in her thirties or forties with acute or convalescent COVID-19.

V is TRBV5-4 and J is TRBJ2-7; TRBD2 matches at 7 bases. The CDR3 sequence is 13 residues long. Per the germline V gene, CDR1 is SGHNT and CDR2 is YYREEE (reference sequence). Losses at the gene ends were 3 bases for V and 5 bases for J; bases not matched to a gene: 5. Here the CDR3 DNA reads TGTGCCAGCAGCTCGCGGGGGTACCACGAGCAGTACGTC. Its protein product is CASSSRGYHEQYV.

V and J are TRBV10-1 and TRBJ2-2, with 10 nucleotides matching TRBD2. V shed 2 bases and J 6 bases; nucleotides not matched to a gene: 0. Germline V lookup: CDR1 WNHNN, CDR2 SYGVQD (reference sequence). The CDR3 consists of 14 residues. CDR3 in amino acids: CASSELAGAGELFF. CDR3 nucleotides: TGCGCCAGCAGTGAGCTAGCGGGGGCCGGGGAGCTGTTTTTT.

Only a few counts were recorded for this clone. V usage is TRBV6-5 and J usage is TRBJ1-6; 7 nucleotides agree with TRBD1. The CDR3 has 14 residues. Germline CDR1 MNHEY, CDR2 SVGAGI. The trim removed 2 bases at V and 14 bases at J, leaving 9 bases unmatched. This chain's CDR3 is CASSYDRAQASLHF. CDR3 in DNA: TGTGCCAGCAGTTACGACAGGGCTCAAGCGTCCCTCCACTTT.

This chain uses TRBV11-2 with TRBJ2-1; 9 bases match TRBD2. V shed 6 bases and J 6 bases; nucleotides not matched to a gene: 6. The V gene's germline CDR1 is SGHAT and CDR2 FQNNGV. The CDR3 is 14 residues long. The DNA for the CDR3 is TGTGCCAGCAGTCCCCCGGGACTAGCCAATGAGCAGTTCTTC. It encodes CASSPPGLANEQFF.

The gene calls are TRBV30 and TRBJ2-2; 10 bases fit TRBD1. The ends lost 2 bases at V and 9 bases at J; junction bases unmatched: 6. CDR3 length: 14 amino acids. Germline V CDR1 and CDR2: GTSNPN, SVGIG (reference sequence). The CDR3 loop is CAWSSGQGDWELFF. CDR3 nucleotide sequence: TGTGCCTGGAGTTCCGGACAGGGGGACTGGGAGCTGTTTTTT.

This clone was detected many times. The chain recombines TRBV18 with TRBJ1-1, with 7 bases fitting TRBD1. V lost 3 bases to trimming and J lost 2 bases; unmatched junction nucleotides: 12. Germline CDR1 KGHSH, CDR2 LQKENI. This CDR3 has 17 residues. The CDR3 is CASSPLMVGTDNTEAFF. CDR3 DNA sequence: TGTGCCAGCTCACCCCTTATGGTTGGGACAGACAACACTGAAGCTTTCTTT.

The rearrangement uses TRBV23-1 and TRBJ1-2; 8 nucleotides match TRBD1. TRBV23-1 is an ORF, with its function uncertain. V was pared by 4 bases and J by 10 bases, with 17 bases of the junction left unmatched. The CDR3 contains 16 residues. CDR3 region: CASSLSPGAGGVHYTF. DNA for the CDR3: TGCGCCAGCAGTCTATCCCCCGGGGCAGGGGGCGTTCACTACACCTTC.

This clone was detected once. The chain carries TRBV18 and TRBJ2-7, with 11 bases that match TRBD1. CDR1 is KGHSH and CDR2 is LQKENI in the germline V gene. The J segment lost 3 bases and the V segment lost 2 bases, leaving 9 bases of the junction unmatched. This CDR3 is 17 amino acids long. The CDR3 bases are TGTGCCAGCTCACCAACTTTTCGAGGGACAGGGGGCTACGAGCAGTACGTC. The encoded protein is CASSPTFRGTGGYEQYV.

The J gene is TRBJ1-6, the V gene TRBV4-1; TRBD1 is a possible D gene (6 bases). Germline CDR1 is MGHRA and CDR2 is YSYEKL. The CDR3 loop spans 15 amino acids. Trimming pared 4 bases from V and 7 bases from J, leaving 14 bases between. Written as DNA, the CDR3 is TGCGCCAGCAGCCTCACAGGGTCTGGGAATTCACCCCTCCACTTT. This sequence encodes CASSLTGSGNSPLHF.